A single T cell receptor beta chain is shown here with its context. As yet, its antigen is unknown. The data were produced by immunoSEQ multiplex PCR, yet TCRdb's version contains in-frame clones alone and is incomplete. This table has 1.4 million to 1.5 million clones, roughly 96% appearing once. The record originates from a study of shared clonotypes between healthy human individuals. Study-level findings and limits: A limitation of the genetic and exposure-history diversity represented arose from few donors. Tissue TCR repertoires likely differ from these blood-only repertoires. A handful of donors showed sharing of about 4.8% of naive CD4 clonotypes.

The sequencing input was naive CD4+ T cells sorted from blood. As to subset: CD45RA+ positively selected. This TCR was sampled from a young man in good health.

CDR3 in DNA: TGTGCCAGCAGTTTCGGGACAGGGATTCCGTCCTATGGCTACACCTTC. Translating it yields CASSFGTGIPSYGYTF. The chain carries TRBV27 and TRBJ1-2, with 9 bases fitting TRBD1. The CDR3 totals 16 residues. With V trimmed by 3 bases and J by 4 bases, 9 bases remained unmatched. Germline V gives CDR1 MNHEY, CDR2 SMNVEV (reference sequence).